This T cell receptor beta chain was recorded in a study of neoadjuvant anti-PD-1 for oral cavity cancer. TCRdb's table, derived via immunoSEQ multiplex PCR, lists solely in-frame clones and lacks some. This repertoire shows some 61,000 clones, 70% to 90% found once; its top ten account for 3% to 3.5%. The CDR3 runs 13 residues. The junction had 5 bases not matched to a gene; V was cut back by 5 bases and J by 5 bases. Germline-derived CDR1 and CDR2 are LNHDA and SQIVND (reference sequence). Time point noted: after neoadjuvant nivolumab, at surgical resection. The TCR originated in a person between 35 and 79 years old with oral cavity squamous cell carcinoma. Sequenced material: PBMCs, taken after nivolumab (anti-PD-1) treatment. The J gene is TRBJ2-5, the V gene TRBV19; TRBD2 matches 7 bases. The CDR3, as DNA: TGTGCCAGTAGTTTTAATAGCGGGGAGACCCAGTACTTC. Translated: CASSFNSGETQYF.